The 5 T cell receptor beta chains presented below share a single source sample, sequenced in a study of shared clonotypes between healthy human individuals. Sequencing was performed with immunoSEQ multiplex PCR; in TCRdb, only in-frame clones are kept and a portion is missing. The sample carries about 490,000 clones, 81% recorded once. Sequences were obtained from PBMCs. These receptors all stem from a woman in her thirties or forties in good health. Some clones in this sample may be carry-over from other donors' samples.

The chain uses TRBV7-3 and TRBJ1-2; D is perhaps TRBD1 (5 bases). V was pared by 2 bases and J by 10 bases, with 11 bases between. The CDR3 covers 12 residues. The germline gives CDR1 SGHTA, CDR2 FQGTGA. The CDR3 spells CASSLGTVDYTF. The CDR3 DNA reads as TGTGCCAGCAGCTTAGGGACCGTTGACTACACCTTC.

The chain combines TRBV29-1 with TRBJ1-2; 7 positions match TRBD1. Germline V lookup: CDR1 SQVTM, CDR2 ANQGSEA. J gave up 3 bases and V 3 bases, and 4 bases lay outside the gene matches. The CDR3 is 13 residues long. The CDR3 reads CSVDRGGDYGYTF. The CDR3 DNA sequence: TGCAGCGTTGACAGGGGGGGTGACTATGGCTACACCTTC. The full variable domain, rest sourced from reference TRBV29-1 and TRBJ1-2, is SAVISQKPSRDICQRGTSLTIQCQVDSQVTMMFWYRQQPGQSLTLIATANQGSEATYESGFVIDKFPISRPNLTFSTLTVSNMSPEDSSIYLCSVDRGGDYGYTFGSGTRLTVV.

A word on this clone: One base separates it from a far larger clone, so it is likely a read error. The V and J genes are TRBV6-1 and TRBJ1-5; 7 positions agree with TRBD1. The CDR3 spans 14 residues. CDR1 is MNHNS and CDR2 is SASEGT in the germline V gene. Trimming removed 6 bases from V and 6 bases from J; junction bases left unmatched: 8. Here the CDR3 reads CASRLAGGSQPQHF. The CDR3 nucleotides read TGTGCCAGCAGGTTGGCAGGGGGGTCTCAGCCCCAGCATTTT.

As regards this clone: In the same sample, other DNA sequences code for this CDR3. The genes are TRBV27 and TRBJ2-1, with D tentatively TRBD2 (5 bases). The CDR3 consists of 15 residues. Germline V gene data show CDR1 as MNHEY and CDR2 as SMNVEV (reference sequence). The V and J ends lost 6 bases and 0 bases respectively, with 12 bases between them. The CDR3 loop is CASRLSGSSYNEQFF. The CDR3 DNA reads TGTGCCAGCAGGTTGAGCGGAAGCTCCTACAATGAGCAGTTCTTC.

The V and J genes are TRBV28 and TRBJ2-7; D is perhaps TRBD1 or TRBD2 (5 bases each). Trimming took 5 bases from V and 6 from J, leaving 17 bases between them. This CDR3 is built from 14 residues. In germline, CDR1 is MDHEN, CDR2 SYDVKM. CDR3 coding DNA: TGTGCCAGCAGTAAAACCGGGACGCCCTTCGAGCAGTACTTC. Its protein product is CASSKTGTPFEQYF.